This passage covers 29 T cell receptor beta chains from one sample sequenced in a study of blood T cell repertoires in COVID-19. Produced via immunoSEQ multiplex PCR; TCRdb's table is partial and in-frame only. The top ten clones hold less than 2% of a sample with approximately 100,000 clones, 85% of them seen once. The source material was peripheral blood. These receptors all stem from a woman in her seventies with active or convalescent COVID-19.

V gene TRBV28 combines with J gene TRBJ1-5; 9 positions agree with TRBD1. Germline CDR1 MDHEN, CDR2 SYDVKM. This CDR3 region has 14 residues. V dropped 7 bases and J dropped 4; count of bases not matched to a gene: 5. This chain's CDR3 is CASKPGQGNQPQHF. For the CDR3, the DNA is TGTGCCAGCAAACCGGGACAGGGTAATCAGCCCCAGCATTTT.

This rearrangement joins TRBV3-1 (or the pseudogene TRBV3-2) to TRBJ2-7; maybe TRBD1 (5 bases). Germline CDR1 is LGHDT and CDR2 is YNNKEL (reference sequence). This CDR3 has 16 amino acids. With 1 base removed from V and 2 bases from J, the gap between germline ends came to 15 bases. Here the CDR3 DNA reads TGTGCCAGCAGCCAAGTTTCCAGGGTGGGCCCCTACGAGCAGTACTTC. This translates into CASSQVSRVGPYEQYF.

The J gene is TRBJ2-3, the V gene TRBV19; 8 bases agree with TRBD1. CDR3 length equals 17 residues. V was pared by 3 bases and J by 4 bases, with 12 bases of the junction left unmatched. CDR1 LNHDA and CDR2 SQIVND come from the germline V gene (reference sequence). The DNA of the CDR3 is TGTGCCAGTAGTATTTCCCCTTCGAGACAGGGGCCAGATACGCAGTATTTT. This encodes CASSISPSRQGPDTQYF.

The V and J genes are TRBV16 and TRBJ2-5; TRBD2 matches 12 bases. After removal of 4 bases from V and 3 bases from J, the junction contained 9 bases not matched to a gene. CDR3 length: 17 amino acids. Per germline, CDR1 KGHSY and CDR2 FQNENV. In DNA, the CDR3 is TGTGCCAGCAGCCCACGTCGGACTAGCGGGGATAAAGAGACCCAGTACTTC. Encoded protein: CASSPRRTSGDKETQYF.

The chain uses TRBV18 and TRBJ1-5; D is unclear. The germline gives CDR1 KGHSH, CDR2 LQKENI. V was shortened by 5 bases and J by 1 base, with 12 bases between the two germline ends. This CDR3 is built from 15 residues. In DNA form, the CDR3 reads TGTGCCAGCTCAAATTCTATCGGGAGCAATCAGCCCCAGCATTTT. It yields the protein CASSNSIGSNQPQHF.

The chain recombines TRBV24-1 with TRBJ2-7, with 7 positions matching TRBD1. CDR3 length: 16 residues. Germline CDR1 and CDR2: KGHDR and SFDVKD. V trimming: 4 bases; J trimming: 0 bases; junction bases outside the gene matches: 8. In nucleotides, the CDR3 is TGTGCCACCAGTGACCCATCGAGGACAGGCTCCTACGAGCAGTACTTC. It yields the protein CATSDPSRTGSYEQYF.

The rearrangement joins TRBV2 to TRBJ1-2; the match to TRBD1 covers 11 bases. CDR1 is SNHLY and CDR2 is FYNNEI in the germline V gene. This CDR3 spans 13 amino acids. After removal of 7 bases from V and 8 bases from J, the junction contained 6 bases not matched to a gene. CDR3 coding DNA: TGTGCCAGCACCGCGGACAGGGGGCGAGGCTACACCTTC. Translation gives CASTADRGRGYTF.

The V and J genes are TRBV28 and TRBJ1-1, with D tentatively TRBD1 (6 bases). The CDR3 totals 13 residues. Per the germline V gene, CDR1 is MDHEN and CDR2 is SYDVKM. V lost 7 bases to trimming and J lost 0 bases, with 9 bases between them. The DNA of the CDR3 is TGTGCCAGCACCGGACAGATGAACACTGAAGCTTTCTTT. Translated, it gives CASTGQMNTEAFF.

CDR3 nucleotide sequence: TGTGCCTGGAGTATGGGACTAGCGGGGTACGAGCAGTACTTC. Translated: CAWSMGLAGYEQYF. This chain connects TRBV30 to TRBJ2-7; 13 positions agree with TRBD2. Trimming cost V 2 bases and J 4 bases; bases outside gene matches: 2. Germline V gene lookup returns CDR1 GTSNPN and CDR2 SVGIG (reference sequence). This CDR3 spans 14 amino acids.

This chain joins TRBV4-1 and TRBJ1-3, with TRBD1 matching over 7 bases. The CDR3 totals 17 residues. Germline V gene sequence: CDR1 MGHRA, CDR2 YSYEKL. J gave up 4 bases and V 0 bases, and 9 bases lay outside the gene matches. The CDR3 region has the DNA TGCGCCAGCAGCCAAGATTTGAGGGGGCGAGGAGGAAACACCATATATTTT. Amino acids: CASSQDLRGRGGNTIYF.

The CDR3 is CASKGEETQYF. The CDR3 bases are TGCGCCAGCAAAGGGGAAGAGACCCAGTACTTC. V gene TRBV5-1 combines with J gene TRBJ2-5; possibly TRBD1 for D (5 bases). The CDR3 is made up of 11 amino acids. In germline, CDR1 is SGHRS, CDR2 YFSETQ. The V gene lost 6 bases and the J gene lost 3 bases, with 6 bases spanning the gap.

The gene calls are TRBV7-2 and TRBJ2-4; tentatively, D is TRBD2 (7 bases). V shed 4 bases and J shed 14 bases, with 15 bases lying between them. This CDR3 is 12 amino acids long. CDR1 is SGHTA and CDR2 is FQGNSA in the germline V gene. The CDR3 loop is CASSSPRGAKYF. The CDR3 DNA reads TGTGCCAGCAGCTCCCCCCGGGGGGCAAAGTACTTC.

The chain has TRBV7-6 and TRBJ2-4, with D perhaps TRBD2 (6 bases). The CDR3 is 14 amino acids. The V gene lost 1 base and the J gene lost 9 bases, with 13 bases spanning the gap. Germline CDR1 is SGHVS and CDR2 is FNYEAQ. CDR3 loop: CASSLGGEAGIQYF. CDR3 sequence (DNA): TGTGCCAGCAGCTTAGGAGGTGAAGCGGGCATTCAGTACTTC.

The rearrangement links TRBV10-3 to TRBJ1-6; weak D call: TRBD1 (5 bases). CDR1 and CDR2 from the germline V gene are ENHRY and SYGVKD. This CDR3 comprises 14 residues. The V gene lost 8 bases and the J gene lost 10 bases, with 18 bases spanning the gap. CDR3 sequence: CAISTVQVGSPLHF. Written as DNA, the CDR3 is TGTGCCATCTCAACTGTACAGGTGGGATCACCCCTCCACTTT.

This clone was seen just once. The chain joins TRBV29-1 to TRBJ1-1; possible D gene TRBD1, 5 bases. The V end lost 1 base, the J end lost 4 bases, and 22 bases lay between the germline ends. Per the germline V gene, CDR1 is SQVTM and CDR2 is ANQGSEA. The CDR3 covers 17 residues. The CDR3 here is CSVEGIFLRGGSTEAFF. The DNA of the CDR3 is TGCAGCGTTGAAGGAATCTTCTTGCGGGGGGGGAGCACTGAAGCTTTCTTT.

The chain uses TRBV18 and TRBJ2-1, with D tentatively TRBD2 (7 bases). The CDR3 has 15 amino acids. Germline assignment: CDR1 KGHSH and CDR2 LQKENI. Trimming pared 5 bases from V and 12 bases from J, leaving 23 bases between. CDR3 nucleotide sequence: TGTGCCAGCTCAACATCCGGGGGGCTAGCAAATATGCAGTTCTTC. It is translated as CASSTSGGLANMQFF.

The chain is built from TRBV5-1 and TRBJ2-5, with a tentative D call TRBD1 (7 bases). Per the germline V gene, CDR1 is SGHRS and CDR2 is YFSETQ. CDR3 length: 14 residues. The V and J ends lost 4 bases and 1 base respectively, with 11 bases between them. The CDR3 is CASSNQGGQETQYF. The CDR3 region has the DNA TGCGCCAGCAGCAACCAGGGGGGCCAAGAGACCCAGTACTTC.

V is TRBV28 and J is TRBJ1-2; possibly TRBD1 for D (5 bases). Per the germline V gene, CDR1 is MDHEN and CDR2 is SYDVKM. The V end was cut by 2 bases, the J end by 7 bases, with 11 bases between. CDR3 length: 13 amino acids. The CDR3 is CASSLSAGPGYTF. CDR3 in DNA: TGTGCCAGCAGTTTAAGCGCAGGGCCTGGCTACACCTTC.

The V call is TRBV5-1, the J call TRBJ2-5; 12 positions agree with TRBD2. V trimming: 3 bases; J trimming: 2 bases; junction bases outside the gene matches: 5. Germline V CDR1 and CDR2: SGHRS, YFSETQ. CDR3 size: 16 residues. The CDR3 region has the DNA TGCGCCAGCAGCTCTAGCGGGAGGGGCACTCAAGAGACCCAGTACTTC. Amino acid sequence: CASSSSGRGTQETQYF. The entire variable domain, with the rest obtained from reference TRBV5-1 and TRBJ2-5, is as follows: KAGVTQTPRYLIKTRGQQVTLSCSPISGHRSVSWYQQTPGQGLQFLFEYFSETQRNKGNFPGRFSGRQFSNSRSEMNVSTLELGDSALYLCASSSSGRGTQETQYFGPGTRLLVL.

The V and J genes are TRBV5-1 and TRBJ2-5; TRBD2 is a possible D gene (6 bases). In germline, CDR1 is SGHRS, CDR2 YFSETQ. CDR3 size: 15 residues. V was shortened by 0 bases and J by 1 base, with 10 bases between the two germline ends. CDR3 nucleotides: TGCGCCAGCAGCTTGGGACTAGACCCCCAAGAGACCCAGTACTTC. Residues: CASSLGLDPQETQYF.

This chain uses TRBV11-3 with TRBJ2-1; maybe TRBD2 (6 bases). The CDR3 extends over 15 amino acids. CDR1 is SGHNT, CDR2 YENEEA, per germline. Trimming removed 1 base from V and 2 bases from J, with 9 bases in between. The CDR3 DNA reads as TGTGCCAGCAGCTTAGGGGGAGGCCCCTACAATGAGCAGTTCTTC. This sequence encodes CASSLGGGPYNEQFF.

V and J are TRBV15 and TRBJ2-3; D uncertain. Per germline, CDR1 LNHNV and CDR2 YYDKDF (reference sequence). This CDR3 contains 13 residues. V gave up 4 bases and J gave up 4 bases, with 9 bases separating them. CDR3 DNA: TGTGCCACCAGCACCGATGAGGCAGATACGCAGTATTTT. Protein sequence: CATSTDEADTQYF.

This chain links TRBV5-4 with TRBJ1-1; no definite D call. The germline CDR1 and CDR2 sequences are SGHNT and YYREEE (reference sequence). V was trimmed by 0 bases and J by 0 bases, leaving 9 bases between them. The CDR3 runs to 15 residues. This CDR3 is CASSLDANMNTEAFF. In DNA, the CDR3 is TGTGCCAGCAGCTTGGATGCAAACATGAACACTGAAGCTTTCTTT.

The V gene is TRBV7-2, the J gene TRBJ1-2; tentative D call: TRBD1 (6 bases). This CDR3 spans 16 amino acids. In germline, CDR1 is SGHTA, CDR2 FQGNSA. With 1 base removed from V and 4 bases from J, the gap between germline ends came to 16 bases. CDR3 nucleotides: TGTGCCAGCAGCTTAGATGGGGGGGCGCAGGTCTATGGCTACACCTTC. This translates into CASSLDGGAQVYGYTF.

This clone was seen once. This chain joins TRBV29-1 and TRBJ2-2, with D maybe TRBD1 (5 bases). The CDR3 covers 13 residues. The germline V and J ends were trimmed by 3 bases and 4 bases, with 9 bases remaining between them. CDR1 is SQVTM, CDR2 ANQGSEA, per germline. The DNA of the CDR3 is TGCAGCGTTGAGGGCAGGGCCACCGGGGAGCTGTTTTTT. It codes for CSVEGRATGELFF.

DNA of the CDR3: TGTGCCAGCAGCCAAGTGGCTAGCGGGAGCGACGAGCAGTACTTC. Encoded protein: CASSQVASGSDEQYF. The rearrangement joins TRBV4-2 to TRBJ2-7; 10 bases agree with TRBD2. The germline gives CDR1 LGHNA, CDR2 YNFKEQ. V lost 1 base and J lost 5; bases outside the gene matches: 5. This CDR3 is 15 amino acids long.

The V call is TRBV30, the J call TRBJ2-3; D is unclear. This CDR3 has 13 amino acids. The germline V gene encodes CDR1 GTSNPN and CDR2 SVGIG (reference sequence). V lost 0 bases, J lost 2 bases, and 6 bases lay in between. CDR3 sequence (DNA): TGTGCCTGGAGTGTGACTTTCACAGATACGCAGTATTTT. Its protein product is CAWSVTFTDTQYF.

CDR3 bases: TGTGCCAGCAGCAGGGCTAGCGGGGCGGGAGAGACCCAGTACTTC. Amino acid sequence: CASSRASGAGETQYF. This sequence joins TRBV7-2 and TRBJ2-5; 9 nucleotides line up with TRBD2. The CDR3 is 15 residues long. After removal of 5 bases from V and 4 bases from J, the junction contained 8 bases not matched to a gene. Germline CDR1 is SGHTA and CDR2 is FQGNSA.

This chain joins TRBV27 and TRBJ1-5; D ambiguous. Trimming stripped 5 bases from V and 0 bases from J, with 5 bases between. Germline CDR1 and CDR2: MNHEY and SMNVEV (reference sequence). CDR3 length: 13 amino acids. CDR3 DNA: TGTGCCAGCAGTACATTTAGCAATCAGCCCCAGCATTTT. Its translation: CASSTFSNQPQHF.